This TCR beta chain stems from a study of blood T cell repertoires in COVID-19 (dated by TCRdb to 2019 to 2021). Looking at the study overall: Samples from collaborators originated in the United States, Italy and Spain and spanned both the acute and convalescent phases of COVID-19. The material from the prospective study consisted of cDNA or gDNA derived from T cells, B-cell-depleted T cells, or PBMCs. Subjects who had been exposed to COVID-19, were actively infected with it, or had recovered from it provided the deeply sampled blood TCRbeta repertoires that made up the dataset. The repertoires were made available in a free public database intended to serve as a resource for research on the immune response to SARS-CoV-2. Samples came from the ongoing ImmuneRACE study (first 160 participants) plus 1,254 subjects from 6 global collaborators. The sample metadata nearly always contained a de-identified subject ID, COVID-19 status, age in years and sex. Where available, HLA class I and class II types were obtained from metadata supplied by the sample provider rather than from assay-based typing.

As concerns this clone: Its antigen target is currently unknown. No base quality values were provided; no much bigger clone lies one nucleotide off.

TCRbeta CDR3 regions were amplified from genomic DNA by means of the immunoSEQ Assay, a bias-controlled multiplex PCR. The paper's processing steps were these. The number of nucleated cells in each sample was estimated by amplification of reference gene primers within the assay. To quantify the absolute abundance of each unique TCRbeta CDR3 rearrangement, sequence reads were collapsed and filtered. For each sample, productive Simpson clonality was calculated as the square root of Simpson's diversity index over productive rearrangements. This immuneACCESS table, as held by TCRdb, lists in-frame sequences with V and J called but not all clones. Of the missing ones, under half trace to an unresolved V gene in checked studies; the others have no known cause. That table supplies the V and J calls and clone size; D and trimming were determined from the DNA. This sample holds 200,000 to 300,000 clones; about 87% were observed only once. Approximately 1.2% of the sample is in the top ten clones.

Participants in the prospective study were enrolled through a virtual design, were aged about 18 to 100 years, and lived in 20 to 30 United States geographic areas. In the prospective study, cohorts were assigned on the basis of participant-reported clinical history obtained from a screening survey and a study questionnaire. In the prospective study, mobile phlebotomists collected whole blood, serum and a nasopharyngeal or oropharyngeal swab from each participant. Over a roughly two-month period, participants in the prospective study had the option of providing additional blood draws and questionnaires. Before DNA extraction, blood samples from the prospective study were shipped at room temperature or frozen. Overall study outcomes, separate from this receptor: The amount of clinical and demographic metadata varied by source and participant and was provided uncurated.

The germline V and J ends show losses of 4 bases and 3 bases respectively, and no gene match explains 0 bases of the junction. Per the germline V gene, SGHAT is the CDR1 and FQNNGV is the CDR2. The CDR3 covers 13 residues, taking in both the cysteine and the phenylalanine. The sequence is cut down to CDR3 DNA, 39 bases in frame from base 1. This TCR was sampled from a middle-aged woman with acute COVID-19. Sequencing input: PBMCs or T cells enriched from blood (not recorded which). This chain joins TRBV11-2 to TRBJ1-2; TRBD1 lines up with 9 middle nucleotides. The DNA sequence is as follows: TGTGCCAGCAGCTGGGACAGGGACTATGGCTACACCTTC. Translation gives CASSWDRDYGYTF.